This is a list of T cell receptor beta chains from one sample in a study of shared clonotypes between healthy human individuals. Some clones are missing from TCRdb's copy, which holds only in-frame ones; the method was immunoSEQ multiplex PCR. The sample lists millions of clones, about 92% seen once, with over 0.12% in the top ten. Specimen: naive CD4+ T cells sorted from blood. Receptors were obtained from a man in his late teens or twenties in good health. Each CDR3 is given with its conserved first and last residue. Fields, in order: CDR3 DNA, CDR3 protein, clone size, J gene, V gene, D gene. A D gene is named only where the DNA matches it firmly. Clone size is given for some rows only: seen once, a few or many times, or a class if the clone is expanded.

CDR3nt: TGTGCCAGCAGCTTATATGGGGTTGACACTGAAGCTTTCTTT
CDR3aa: CASSLYGVDTEAFF
abundance: -
j_gene: TRBJ1-1
v_gene: TRBV11-2
d_gene: -

CDR3nt: TGTGCCAGCAGAGCTAGCGGGAGGTTTCGCGACAATGAGCAGTTCTTC
CDR3aa: CASRASGRFRDNEQFF
abundance: -
j_gene: TRBJ2-1
v_gene: TRBV6-6
d_gene: TRBD2

CDR3nt: TGTGCCAGCAGTCAAGCCAGGGGGCGAGAGACCCAGTACTTC
CDR3aa: CASSQARGRETQYF
abundance: -
j_gene: TRBJ2-5
v_gene: TRBV6-5
d_gene: TRBD1

CDR3nt: TGTGCCAGCACTCTAGTGGCAGGGAAGAACTATGGCTACACCTTC
CDR3aa: CASTLVAGKNYGYTF
abundance: -
j_gene: TRBJ1-2
v_gene: TRBV28
d_gene: -

CDR3nt: TGTGCCAGCATTGGTGACGGCCGGGGGCCCCAGCATTTT
CDR3aa: CASIGDGRGPQHF
abundance: -
j_gene: TRBJ1-5
v_gene: TRBV6-6
d_gene: -

CDR3nt: TGTGCCAGCATTGTGGGACAAGTATACACTGAAGCTTTCTTT
CDR3aa: CASIVGQVYTEAFF
abundance: -
j_gene: TRBJ1-1
v_gene: TRBV28
d_gene: -

CDR3nt: TGCGCCAGCAGTCAATCGGTCGTAGGCCAAGAGACCCAGTACTTC
CDR3aa: CASSQSVVGQETQYF
abundance: -
j_gene: TRBJ2-5
v_gene: TRBV23-1
d_gene: -

CDR3nt: TGCGCCAGCAGTTTCGGACAGGACACTGAAGCTTTCTTT
CDR3aa: CASSFGQDTEAFF
abundance: few
j_gene: TRBJ1-1
v_gene: TRBV5-1
d_gene: TRBD1

CDR3nt: TGCAGTGCTCAAGGGGGAAACACCATATATTTT
CDR3aa: CSAQGGNTIYF
abundance: -
j_gene: TRBJ1-3
v_gene: TRBV20-1
d_gene: -

CDR3nt: TGTGCCACAAGTTTCGGACAGGGGGCGTATGGCTACACCTTC
CDR3aa: CATSFGQGAYGYTF
abundance: -
j_gene: TRBJ1-2
v_gene: TRBV6-1
d_gene: TRBD1

CDR3nt: TGTGCCAGCAGTGATTTTCGGGGCACCGGGGAGCTGTTTTTT
CDR3aa: CASSDFRGTGELFF
abundance: -
j_gene: TRBJ2-2
v_gene: TRBV2
d_gene: -

CDR3nt: TGCGCCAGCAGCCAAGAAGGACTAGCGGGAAAGGGGCAAGAGACCCAGTACTTC
CDR3aa: CASSQEGLAGKGQETQYF
abundance: once
j_gene: TRBJ2-5
v_gene: TRBV4-1
d_gene: TRBD2

CDR3nt: TGTGCCAGCATGGGTTCTGGGGCCAACGTCCTGACTTTC
CDR3aa: CASMGSGANVLTF
abundance: once
j_gene: TRBJ2-6
v_gene: TRBV2
d_gene: -

CDR3nt: TGTGCCAGTAGTATAGATCAGGGGGCGCAGGGTAATCAGCCCCAGCATTTT
CDR3aa: CASSIDQGAQGNQPQHF
abundance: once
j_gene: TRBJ1-5
v_gene: TRBV19
d_gene: TRBD1

CDR3nt: TGTGCCAGCAGCTTATCGGGGGAGACCCAGTACTTC
CDR3aa: CASSLSGETQYF
abundance: once
j_gene: TRBJ2-5
v_gene: TRBV11-2
d_gene: -

CDR3nt: TGTGCCAGCTCACCACCGGGCACAGGGTCCTACGAGCAGTACTTC
CDR3aa: CASSPPGTGSYEQYF
abundance: -
j_gene: TRBJ2-7
v_gene: TRBV18
d_gene: -

CDR3nt: TGTGCCACCAGCACCTACAGGGTCACCGGGGAGCTGTTTTTT
CDR3aa: CATSTYRVTGELFF
abundance: -
j_gene: TRBJ2-2
v_gene: TRBV15
d_gene: -